The clone carrying this TCR beta chain appeared a few times. This specimen belongs to a study of spatial heterogeneity in lung cancer. V was pared by 0 bases and J by 6 bases, with 19 bases between. Germline values: CDR1 SGHRS, CDR2 YFSETQ. The length of the CDR3 is 18 residues. The sample's time point: sample taken at primary tumor resection. The input material, whole RNA from tumor, nontumor lung or frozen PBMC, was sequenced unsorted. TCRdb re-analysed the 5' RACE reads in MiXCR, keeping a single row per CDR3 protein. The sample has approximately 9,400 distinct CDR3 sequences, 4.5% to 7% seen once. This chain uses TRBV5-1 with TRBJ1-6; a possible D gene is TRBD1 (5 bases). The material was PBMCs, obtained at surgery. The receptor comes from a male donor with early-stage non-small cell lung cancer. CDR3 sequence: CASSLVGFPGGTNSPLHF. CDR3 sequence (DNA): TGCGCCAGCAGCTTGGTCGGGTTCCCGGGGGGAACTAATTCACCCCTCCACTTT. The full variable domain, its missing parts supplied by reference TRBV5-1 and TRBJ1-6, is KAGVTQTPRYLIKTRGQQVTLSCSPISGHRSVSWYQQTPGQGLQFLFEYFSETQRNKGNFPGRFSGRQFSNSRSEMNVSTLELGDSALYLCASSLVGFPGGTNSPLHFGNGTRLTVT.